This paragraph covers one T cell receptor (beta chain) sequence. Sequencing was performed with immunoSEQ multiplex PCR; in TCRdb, only in-frame clones are kept and a portion is missing. The sample has around 88,000 clones, about 86% seen once; the top ten hold approximately 7%. The source of the sample is a study of T cell responses to AZD1222 COVID-19 vaccine. Overall study: Pooled in the analysis were second doses at about 4 or about 12 weeks.

Germline CDR1 reads SNHLY; CDR2 reads FYNNEI. V was pared by 7 bases and J by 0 bases, with 13 bases between. The CDR3 has 15 residues. This sequence joins TRBV2 and TRBJ1-3; D unresolved. Here the sequenced sample was peripheral blood, taken on day 0 of AZD1222 vaccination. The receptor comes from an adult in good health. The CDR3: CASTGSLNSGNTIYF. In DNA, the CDR3 is TGTGCCAGCACCGGGTCTCTAAACTCTGGAAACACCATATATTTT.